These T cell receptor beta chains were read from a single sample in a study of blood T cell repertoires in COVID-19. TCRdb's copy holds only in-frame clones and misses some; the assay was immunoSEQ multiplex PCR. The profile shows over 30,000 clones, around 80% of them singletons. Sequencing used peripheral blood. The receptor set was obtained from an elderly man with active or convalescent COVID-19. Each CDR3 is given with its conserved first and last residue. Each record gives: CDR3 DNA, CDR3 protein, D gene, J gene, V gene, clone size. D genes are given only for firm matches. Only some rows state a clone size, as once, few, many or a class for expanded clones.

cdr3_nt: TGTGCCAGCAGTTACGGCAGGGGACAAAACATTCAGTACTTC
cdr3_aa: CASSYGRGQNIQYF
d_call: -
j_call: TRBJ2-4
v_call: TRBV6-5
clone_size: -

cdr3_nt: TGTGCCAGCAGCTTGCAGGGGTACACTGAAGCTTTCTTT
cdr3_aa: CASSLQGYTEAFF
d_call: -
j_call: TRBJ1-1
v_call: TRBV27
clone_size: once

cdr3_nt: TGTGCCAGCAGTTTATCGTGGGACAACCACGAGCAGTACTTC
cdr3_aa: CASSLSWDNHEQYF
d_call: -
j_call: TRBJ2-7
v_call: TRBV27
clone_size: -

cdr3_nt: TGTGCCAGCAGCGTAGGGCGGGGTTCTAGCACAGATACGCAGTATTTT
cdr3_aa: CASSVGRGSSTDTQYF
d_call: -
j_call: TRBJ2-3
v_call: TRBV9
clone_size: -

cdr3_nt: TGCGCCAGCAGCCCATGGACAGGGGCTGGCACAGATACGCAGTATTTT
cdr3_aa: CASSPWTGAGTDTQYF
d_call: TRBD1
j_call: TRBJ2-3
v_call: TRBV5-1
clone_size: -

cdr3_nt: TGTGCCAGCAGCTCTCTACAGGGGCCGCACTCCTACGAGCAGTACTTC
cdr3_aa: CASSSLQGPHSYEQYF
d_call: TRBD1
j_call: TRBJ2-7
v_call: TRBV5-5
clone_size: -

cdr3_nt: TGTGCCAGCAGTGAACCGGGGGATACCTATAATTCACCCCTCCACTTT
cdr3_aa: CASSEPGDTYNSPLHF
d_call: -
j_call: TRBJ1-6
v_call: TRBV2
clone_size: once

cdr3_nt: TGTGCCAGCAGAAGTATTCTATTGTGGAAACTGTTTTTT
cdr3_aa: CASRSILLWKLFF
d_call: -
j_call: TRBJ1-4
v_call: TRBV28
clone_size: -

cdr3_nt: TGTGCCATCAGTTCCTCGGCAGGGGGAAACACCGGGGAGCTGTTTTTT
cdr3_aa: CAISSSAGGNTGELFF
d_call: TRBD1
j_call: TRBJ2-2
v_call: TRBV10-3
clone_size: -

cdr3_nt: TGCGCCAGCAGCTTATACGACAGGGGAGGCGGTAAGGGGGAGACCCAGTACTTC
cdr3_aa: CASSLYDRGGGKGETQYF
d_call: TRBD1
j_call: TRBJ2-5
v_call: TRBV5-1
clone_size: once

cdr3_nt: TGTGCCAGTAGTAGTATTGGGGGACAGAAGAACACTGAAGCTTTCTTT
cdr3_aa: CASSSIGGQKNTEAFF
d_call: TRBD1
j_call: TRBJ1-1
v_call: TRBV19
clone_size: -

cdr3_nt: TGTGCCAGCACGGGTGGGAACACTGAAGCTTTCTTT
cdr3_aa: CASTGGNTEAFF
d_call: -
j_call: TRBJ1-1
v_call: TRBV6-6
clone_size: -

cdr3_nt: TGTGCCAGCAGCCTCTCCTACGAGCAGTACTTC
cdr3_aa: CASSLSYEQYF
d_call: -
j_call: TRBJ2-7
v_call: TRBV7-2
clone_size: -

cdr3_nt: TGTGCCAGCAGCCCGAGTCGTGGGCACGAAGCTTTCTTT
cdr3_aa: CASSPSRGHEAFF
d_call: -
j_call: TRBJ1-1
v_call: TRBV7-6
clone_size: -

cdr3_nt: TGTGCCAGCAGCCTAAGATTGACTAGCGGGACTGGGGAGCAGTACTTC
cdr3_aa: CASSLRLTSGTGEQYF
d_call: TRBD2
j_call: TRBJ2-7
v_call: TRBV4-2
clone_size: -

cdr3_nt: TGCGCCAGCAGCTACGGGGACAGGCTGATGAACACTGAAGCTTTCTTT
cdr3_aa: CASSYGDRLMNTEAFF
d_call: TRBD1
j_call: TRBJ1-1
v_call: TRBV5-1
clone_size: -

cdr3_nt: TGTGCCAGCAGCTTAGCTGCGGTGAACACTGAAGCTTTCTTT
cdr3_aa: CASSLAAVNTEAFF
d_call: -
j_call: TRBJ1-1
v_call: TRBV7-9
clone_size: -

cdr3_nt: TGTGCCAGCACCCCCCCAGGGGTAGAGACCCAGTACTTC
cdr3_aa: CASTPPGVETQYF
d_call: -
j_call: TRBJ2-5
v_call: TRBV11-2
clone_size: -

cdr3_nt: TGTGCCAGCAGCAACCGGGACACCGACTACGAGCAGTACTTC
cdr3_aa: CASSNRDTDYEQYF
d_call: -
j_call: TRBJ2-7
v_call: TRBV28
clone_size: -

cdr3_nt: TGTGCCAGCAGCTCAGCCGGACTAGCGGGAGTGGGAGAGACCCAGTACTTC
cdr3_aa: CASSSAGLAGVGETQYF
d_call: TRBD2
j_call: TRBJ2-5
v_call: TRBV7-3
clone_size: -

cdr3_nt: TGCAGCGTTAGTGGGGGCCCCTACAATGAGCAGTTCTTC
cdr3_aa: CSVSGGPYNEQFF
d_call: -
j_call: TRBJ2-1
v_call: TRBV29-1
clone_size: -

cdr3_nt: TGTGCCACCAGTGAATCCGGGACAGGGAAGCCCCAGCATTTT
cdr3_aa: CATSESGTGKPQHF
d_call: TRBD1
j_call: TRBJ1-5
v_call: TRBV24-1
clone_size: -

cdr3_nt: TGCGCCAGCAGAGTTCAGGGGGCGGTGCAAGAGACCCAGTACTTC
cdr3_aa: CASRVQGAVQETQYF
d_call: TRBD1
j_call: TRBJ2-5
v_call: TRBV5-1
clone_size: -

cdr3_nt: TGTGCCAGTACTAGCGGGGGAGCCCCAAATGAGCAGTTCTTC
cdr3_aa: CASTSGGAPNEQFF
d_call: TRBD2
j_call: TRBJ2-1
v_call: TRBV19
clone_size: -

cdr3_nt: TGTGCCTGGAGTGTAAAGCGGGTGTTTAATGAAAAACTGTTTTTT
cdr3_aa: CAWSVKRVFNEKLFF
d_call: -
j_call: TRBJ1-4
v_call: TRBV30
clone_size: few

cdr3_nt: TGTGCCAGCAGCTTAACGAGCGGCCCTCAGACCCAGTACTTC
cdr3_aa: CASSLTSGPQTQYF
d_call: -
j_call: TRBJ2-5
v_call: TRBV11-2
clone_size: -

cdr3_nt: TGTGCCAGCAGGGACCGATTCGCGGGGGGCGATTACGAGCAGTACTTC
cdr3_aa: CASRDRFAGGDYEQYF
d_call: TRBD2
j_call: TRBJ2-7
v_call: TRBV7-8
clone_size: many

cdr3_nt: TGTGCCTGGAGTTCCGGGACAGGGCGCCGAAAACTGTTTTTT
cdr3_aa: CAWSSGTGRRKLFF
d_call: TRBD1
j_call: TRBJ1-4
v_call: TRBV30
clone_size: -

cdr3_nt: TGTGCCAGCAGCGGGTATAGCGGGGTTCAAGAGACCCAGTACTTC
cdr3_aa: CASSGYSGVQETQYF
d_call: TRBD2
j_call: TRBJ2-5
v_call: TRBV5-6
clone_size: -

cdr3_nt: TGTGCCAGCAGTCGAACTAGCGGGGGGGCCGCAGATACGCAGTATTTT
cdr3_aa: CASSRTSGGAADTQYF
d_call: TRBD2
j_call: TRBJ2-3
v_call: TRBV28
clone_size: -

cdr3_nt: TGTGCCACCAGTGTACGGGGGGAGACCCAGTACTTC
cdr3_aa: CATSVRGETQYF
d_call: -
j_call: TRBJ2-5
v_call: TRBV24-1
clone_size: once

cdr3_nt: TGTGCCAGCAGTTTAGGCAGGACAGGGAAAGGCTACACCTTC
cdr3_aa: CASSLGRTGKGYTF
d_call: TRBD1
j_call: TRBJ1-2
v_call: TRBV28
clone_size: -

cdr3_nt: TGTGCCAGCAGCTTAGCGCTAGGGACAGGGGACGGCTACACCTTC
cdr3_aa: CASSLALGTGDGYTF
d_call: TRBD1
j_call: TRBJ1-2
v_call: TRBV7-2
clone_size: once

cdr3_nt: TGTGCCAGCAGACTCTCTAGCCGGGGCACTGAAGCTTTCTTT
cdr3_aa: CASRLSSRGTEAFF
d_call: -
j_call: TRBJ1-1
v_call: TRBV27
clone_size: -

cdr3_nt: TGTGCCAGCAGCCAATATGGGACAGGGGGCCCAACTAATGAAAAACTGTTTTTT
cdr3_aa: CASSQYGTGGPTNEKLFF
d_call: TRBD1
j_call: TRBJ1-4
v_call: TRBV3-1/TRBV3-2
clone_size: -

cdr3_nt: TGTGCCAGCAGTTTGCGGACAGCCGCACTACGAGTGCAGTACTTC
cdr3_aa: CASSLRTAALRVQYF
d_call: -
j_call: TRBJ2-7
v_call: TRBV28
clone_size: -

cdr3_nt: TGTGCCATCAGTGAGTCTTTCAGTATCTCTGGAAACACCATATATTTT
cdr3_aa: CAISESFSISGNTIYF
d_call: -
j_call: TRBJ1-3
v_call: TRBV10-3
clone_size: -

cdr3_nt: TGTGCCAGCAGCTTCTCCTCCGAGTCCAATGGCTACACCTTC
cdr3_aa: CASSFSSESNGYTF
d_call: -
j_call: TRBJ1-2
v_call: TRBV7-9
clone_size: -

cdr3_nt: TGTGCCAGTGGTGGACAGGGGACTAGCGGGGTACAAGAGACCCAGTACTTC
cdr3_aa: CASGGQGTSGVQETQYF
d_call: TRBD2
j_call: TRBJ2-5
v_call: TRBV19
clone_size: -